This entry lists 22 T cell receptor beta chains sequenced from one sample in a study of T-cell memory formation after mild COVID-19. TCRdb passed the 5' RACE reads through MiXCR, listing each CDR3 protein once. The data show around 530,000 distinct CDR3 sequences, roughly 20% seen once. Sequencing was carried out using PBMCs or a T cell subset sorted from them (not recorded which). The source is an adult woman who had mild COVID-19 (a few samples of this study predate the infection). Cell type and time point are not known.

This rearrangement joins TRBV19 to TRBJ2-7, with TRBD2 identical over 10 bases. This CDR3 contains 15 residues. V gave up 5 bases and J gave up 6 bases; unmatched junction bases: 10. From germline, CDR1 is LNHDA and CDR2 SQIVND (reference sequence). CDR3 amino acids: CASSPPGTSVREQYF. The CDR3 coding sequence is TGTGCCAGTAGTCCTCCCGGGACTAGCGTTCGCGAGCAGTACTTC.

This clonotype was recorded a few times. The J gene is TRBJ1-1, the V gene TRBV29-1; D uncertain. Trimming cost V 3 bases and J 0 bases, with 5 bases left between them. This CDR3 has 12 amino acids. Germline V gene data show CDR1 as SQVTM and CDR2 as ANQGSEA. CDR3 protein: CSVDRVNTEAFF. The CDR3 DNA follows: TGCAGCGTTGATAGGGTGAACACTGAAGCTTTCTTT.

This chain links TRBV12-3 or TRBV12-4 with TRBJ2-1, with D unresolved. V lost 3 bases and J 2 bases, leaving 8 bases between the germline ends. The CDR3 runs to 14 residues. This CDR3 reads CASSFANTYNEQFF. The CDR3 region has the DNA TGTGCCAGCAGTTTTGCCAACACCTACAATGAGCAGTTCTTC.

This clonotype was observed a few times. The chain couples TRBV4-1 to TRBJ1-2; D possibly corresponds to TRBD1 (5 bases). Germline CDR1 MGHRA, CDR2 YSYEKL. Trimming shortened V by 1 base and J by 8 bases, and 20 bases separated the two germline ends. The CDR3 is 16 amino acids. The CDR3 coding sequence is TGCGCCAGCAGCCAAGCTAGAGCAGGTAGGGGTTCGGGCTACACCTTC. It yields the protein CASSQARAGRGSGYTF.

In DNA, the CDR3 is TGTGCCAGCAGCTGGGACAGGTTGTACTTC. This encodes CASSWDRLYF. The chain couples TRBV25-1 to TRBJ2-7; 8 nucleotides align to TRBD1. V trimming: 6 bases; J trimming: 12 bases; junction bases outside the gene matches: 4. This CDR3 spans 10 amino acids. CDR1 MGHDK and CDR2 SYGVNS come from the germline V gene.

The rearrangement uses TRBV20-1 and TRBJ1-6, with D tentatively TRBD1 (5 bases). Trimming removed 4 bases from V and 15 bases from J, with 19 bases in between. Germline V gives CDR1 DFQATT, CDR2 SNEGSKA (reference sequence). The CDR3 runs 13 residues. CDR3 sequence reads: CSATGTELRFLHF. The DNA of the CDR3 is TGCAGTGCTACAGGGACGGAGCTCCGGTTCCTCCACTTT.

This clonotype has only a few counts. The V and J genes are TRBV12-3 or TRBV12-4 and TRBJ2-7, with 9 positions matching TRBD2. The ends lost 7 bases at V and 1 base at J; junction bases unmatched: 8. This CDR3 is built from 15 residues. The CDR3 spells CASTSFLAGSYEQYF. CDR3 bases: TGTGCCAGCACCTCTTTTCTAGCGGGATCCTACGAGCAGTACTTC.

The J gene is TRBJ1-1, the V gene TRBV25-1; D is undetermined. The ends were cut back, 4 bases at V and 6 bases at J, with 18 bases in the middle. The CDR3 loop spans 15 amino acids. Germline V lookup: CDR1 MGHDK, CDR2 SYGVNS. CDR3 sequence: CASSGPGRGYPEAFF. CDR3 sequence (DNA): TGTGCCAGCAGTGGTCCAGGAAGAGGGTACCCTGAAGCTTTCTTT. The full variable domain, with the rest looked up from reference TRBV25-1 and TRBJ1-1, is EADIYQTPRYLVIGTGKKITLECSQTMGHDKMYWYQQDPGMELHLIHYSYGVNSTEKGDLSSESTVSRIRTEHFPLTLESARPSHTSQYLCASSGPGRGYPEAFFGQGTRLTVV.

There are many counts of this clonotype. One end of the junction fails to match germline, which may point to a read error. The V and J genes are TRBV5-1 and TRBJ2-7; possibly TRBD2 for D (6 bases). This CDR3 spans 14 amino acids. CDR1 SGHRS and CDR2 YFSETQ come from the germline V gene. Written as DNA, the CDR3 is TGTGCCAGCAGTTTGGTGGCGGGAACCTACGAGCAGTACTTC. It encodes CASSLVAGTYEQYF.

The chain joins TRBV4-2 to TRBJ2-3, with 7 bases matching TRBD2. J gave up 5 bases and V 1 base, and 6 bases lay outside the gene matches. The CDR3 length is 15 residues. Looked up from germline, CDR1 is LGHNA and CDR2 is YNFKEQ. The CDR3 sequence is CASSQGAGVRDTQYF. DNA for the CDR3: TGTGCCAGCAGCCAAGGGGCGGGAGTAAGAGATACGCAGTATTTT.

This chain links TRBV2 with TRBJ2-7; perhaps TRBD1 as D (6 bases). This CDR3 contains 15 residues. CDR1 is SNHLY and CDR2 is FYNNEI in the germline V gene. Trimming cost V 6 bases and J 4 bases, with 19 bases left between them. This CDR3 reads CASRTPPGEGYEQYF. The CDR3, as DNA: TGTGCCAGCAGAACTCCCCCAGGGGAAGGGTACGAGCAGTACTTC. The full variable domain, rest sourced from reference TRBV2 and TRBJ2-7, is EPEVTQTPSHQVTQMGQEVILRCVPISNHLYFYWYRQILGQKVEFLVSFYNNEISEKSEIFDDQFSVERPDGSNFTLKIRSTKLEDSAMYFCASRTPPGEGYEQYFGPGTRLTVT.

This clonotype has a count of ten or more. J is TRBJ2-2 and V is TRBV11-2; D might be TRBD1 or TRBD2, each matching 5 bases. Germline V gene sequence: CDR1 SGHAT, CDR2 FQNNGV. V was shortened by 5 bases and J by 2 bases, with 12 bases between the two germline ends. The CDR3 totals 15 residues. In DNA form, the CDR3 reads TGTGCCAGCAGCAACCGGGACCGAAACACCGGGGAGCTGTTTTTT. Amino acids: CASSNRDRNTGELFF. The full variable domain, rest sourced from reference TRBV11-2 and TRBJ2-2, is EAGVAQSPRYKIIEKRQSVAFWCNPISGHATLYWYQQILGQGPKLLIQFQNNGVVDDSQLPKDRFSAERLKGVDSTLKIQPAKLEDSAVYLCASSNRDRNTGELFFGEGSRLTVL.

The rearrangement joins TRBV7-9 to TRBJ2-7; no firm D call. Trimming took off 2 bases at V and 3 bases at J, with 8 bases between the two ends. The germline V gene has CDR1 SEHNR and CDR2 FQNEAQ (reference sequence). There are 13 residues in the CDR3. CDR3 sequence reads: CASSLTWDYEQYF. The DNA of the CDR3 is TGTGCCAGCAGCTTAACCTGGGACTACGAGCAGTACTTC.

This clonotype was recorded many times. The rearrangement links TRBV29-1 to TRBJ2-1, with D perhaps assigned TRBD1 or TRBD2 (5 bases each). V was cut by 7 bases and J by 0 bases, with 19 bases left in between. The CDR3 consists of 16 residues. Germline V CDR1 and CDR2: SQVTM, ANQGSEA. The CDR3 nucleotides read TGCAGCGCCTTTCTCGTTGGGGGTCCCTCCTACAATGAGCAGTTCTTC. This codes for CSAFLVGGPSYNEQFF.

The CDR3 reads CASRETGAMNTEAFF. CDR3 nucleotide sequence: TGTGCCAGCAGGGAGACAGGGGCCATGAACACTGAAGCTTTCTTT. The J gene is TRBJ1-1, the V gene TRBV12-3 or TRBV12-4, with 8 bases aligning to TRBD1. Trimming cost V 6 bases and J 0 bases; bases outside gene matches: 6. The CDR3 is made up of 15 amino acids.

J is TRBJ1-1 and V is TRBV7-3; 7 positions match TRBD1. The V gene's germline CDR1 is SGHTA and CDR2 FQGTGA. The CDR3 spans 16 residues. V was clipped by 5 bases and J by 5 bases; unmatched bases: 14. CDR3 sequence: CASSPDPTGRGTEAFF. DNA of the CDR3: TGTGCCAGCAGCCCCGACCCGACAGGGCGGGGGACTGAAGCTTTCTTT.

The chain carries TRBV6-5 and TRBJ1-1; no definite D call. Germline V CDR1 and CDR2: MNHEY, SVGAGI. This CDR3 comprises 13 residues. Between the trimmed V and J ends, which lost 6 bases and 5 bases, there was a span of 13 bases. CDR3 loop: CASSTSGETEAFF. CDR3 nucleotides: TGTGCCAGCAGCACCTCCGGGGAGACTGAAGCTTTCTTT.

This clonotype has only a few counts. This sequence joins TRBV12-3 or TRBV12-4 and TRBJ1-2, with 9 bases that match TRBD1. After removal of 6 bases from V and 1 base from J, the junction contained 3 bases not matched to a gene. The CDR3 is 14 amino acids. In DNA form, the CDR3 reads TGTGCCAGCAGGGGACAGGGCCTTAACTATGGCTACACCTTC. Encoded protein: CASRGQGLNYGYTF.

This clonotype was recorded a few times. The rearrangement joins TRBV7-8 to TRBJ2-7, with 9 nucleotides matching TRBD1. With V trimmed by 4 bases and J by 2 bases, 9 bases remained unmatched. Germline CDR1 SGHVS, CDR2 FQNEAQ. This CDR3 spans 16 amino acids. This chain's CDR3 is CASSSGQGELTYEQYF. CDR3 bases: TGTGCCAGCAGCTCGGGACAGGGAGAATTGACCTACGAGCAGTACTTC.

The J gene is TRBJ1-1, the V gene TRBV5-1, with D unclear. V was pared by 4 bases and J by 7 bases, with 17 bases between. The CDR3 sequence is 14 residues long. Germline CDR1 SGHRS, CDR2 YFSETQ. CDR3 amino acids: CASSPGRTLGEAFF. The CDR3 bases are TGCGCCAGCAGCCCCGGGAGGACGCTGGGTGAAGCTTTCTTT.

This clonotype was seen only once. A junction boundary mismatches the germline segment, possibly from a read error. The J gene is TRBJ2-3, the V gene TRBV7-7; D unclear. In germline, CDR1 is SSHAT, CDR2 FNYEAQ (reference sequence). The CDR3 consists of 13 residues. The CDR3 spells CASSLHLADTQYF. CDR3 nucleotides: TGTGCTAGCAGCTTACATCTTGCGGATACGCAGTATTTT.

The chain is built from TRBV30 and TRBJ2-4; possibly TRBD1 for D (5 bases). The germline CDR1 and CDR2 sequences are GTSNPN and SVGIG (reference sequence). The CDR3 extends over 11 amino acids. The CDR3 here is CAGEVKNIQYF. The CDR3 DNA reads TGTGCAGGGGAAGTCAAAAACATTCAGTACTTC.